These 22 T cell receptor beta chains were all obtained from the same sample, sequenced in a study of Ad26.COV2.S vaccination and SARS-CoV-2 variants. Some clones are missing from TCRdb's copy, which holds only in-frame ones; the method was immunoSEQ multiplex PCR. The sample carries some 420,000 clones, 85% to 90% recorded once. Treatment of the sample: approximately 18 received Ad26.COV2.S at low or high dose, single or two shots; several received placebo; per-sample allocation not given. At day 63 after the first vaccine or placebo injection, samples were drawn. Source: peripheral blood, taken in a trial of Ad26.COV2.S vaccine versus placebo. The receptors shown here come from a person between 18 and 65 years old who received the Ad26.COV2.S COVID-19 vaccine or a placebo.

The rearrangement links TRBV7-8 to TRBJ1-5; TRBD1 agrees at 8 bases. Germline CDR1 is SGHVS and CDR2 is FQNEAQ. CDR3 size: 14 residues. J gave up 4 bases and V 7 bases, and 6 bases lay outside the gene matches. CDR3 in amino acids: CASTGTGGNQPQHF. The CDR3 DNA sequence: TGTGCCAGCACCGGGACAGGAGGGAATCAGCCCCAGCATTTT.

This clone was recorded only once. The CDR3 nucleotides read TGTGCCAGCAGCGTAGCTGTCGCGGGGAAGAACACCGGGGAGCTGTTTTTT. As protein: CASSVAVAGKNTGELFF. V gene TRBV9 combines with J gene TRBJ2-2; TRBD2 is a possible D gene (6 bases). V lost 0 bases to trimming and J lost 1 base, with 13 bases between them. Germline V lookup: CDR1 SGDLS, CDR2 YYNGEE. The CDR3 runs to 17 residues.

The CDR3 spells CASSLEGGRIEAFF. CDR3 DNA sequence: TGTGCCAGCAGCTTAGAGGGGGGCCGAATTGAAGCTTTCTTT. This chain uses TRBV7-2 with TRBJ1-1; D is possibly TRBD1 (6 bases). V was cut by 1 base and J by 7 bases, with 13 bases left in between. CDR1 and CDR2 from the germline V gene are SGHTA and FQGNSA. This CDR3 spans 14 amino acids.

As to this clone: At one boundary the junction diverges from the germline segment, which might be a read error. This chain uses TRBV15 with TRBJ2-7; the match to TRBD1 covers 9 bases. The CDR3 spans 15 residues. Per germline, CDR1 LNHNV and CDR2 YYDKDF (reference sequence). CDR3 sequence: CATSGDWTGVGEQYF. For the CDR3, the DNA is TGTGCCACCAGCGGAGATTGGACAGGGGTAGGGGAGCAGTACTTC. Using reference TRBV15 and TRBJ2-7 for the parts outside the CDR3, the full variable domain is DAMVIQNPRYQVTQFGKPVTLSCSQTLNHNVMYWYQQKSSQAPKLLFHYYDKDFNNEADTPDNFQSRRPNTSFCFLDIRSPGLGDTAMYLCATSGDWTGVGEQYFGPGTRLTVT.

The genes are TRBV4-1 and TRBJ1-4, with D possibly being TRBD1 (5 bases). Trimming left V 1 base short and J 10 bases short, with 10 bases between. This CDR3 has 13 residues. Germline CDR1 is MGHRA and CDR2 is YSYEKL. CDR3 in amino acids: CASSQAVGGKLFF. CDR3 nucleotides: TGCGCCAGCAGCCAAGCGGTGGGGGGAAAACTGTTTTTT.

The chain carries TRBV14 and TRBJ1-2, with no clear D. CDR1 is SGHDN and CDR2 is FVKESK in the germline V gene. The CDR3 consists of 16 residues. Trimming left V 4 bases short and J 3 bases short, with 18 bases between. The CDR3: CASSLHSEVVDYGYTF. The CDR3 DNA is TGTGCCAGCAGCCTCCACAGTGAGGTAGTTGACTATGGCTACACCTTC. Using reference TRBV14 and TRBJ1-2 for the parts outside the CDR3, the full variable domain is EAGVTQFPSHSVIEKGQTVTLRCDPISGHDNLYWYRRVMGKEIKFLLHFVKESKQDESGMPNNRFLAERTGGTYSTLKVQPAELEDSGVYFCASSLHSEVVDYGYTFGSGTRLTVV.

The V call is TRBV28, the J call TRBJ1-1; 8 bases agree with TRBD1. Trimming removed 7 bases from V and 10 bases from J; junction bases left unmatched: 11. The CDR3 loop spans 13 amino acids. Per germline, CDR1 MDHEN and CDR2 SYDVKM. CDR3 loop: CASNVDRGSGAFF. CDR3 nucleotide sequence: TGTGCCAGCAACGTCGACAGGGGAAGCGGAGCTTTCTTT.

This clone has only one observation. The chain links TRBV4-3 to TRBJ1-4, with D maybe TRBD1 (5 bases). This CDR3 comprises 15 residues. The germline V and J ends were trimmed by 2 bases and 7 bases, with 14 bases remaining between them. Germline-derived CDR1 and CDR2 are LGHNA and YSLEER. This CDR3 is CASSQTLRGTEKLFF. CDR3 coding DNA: TGCGCCAGCAGCCAAACACTCCGGGGGACTGAAAAACTGTTTTTT.

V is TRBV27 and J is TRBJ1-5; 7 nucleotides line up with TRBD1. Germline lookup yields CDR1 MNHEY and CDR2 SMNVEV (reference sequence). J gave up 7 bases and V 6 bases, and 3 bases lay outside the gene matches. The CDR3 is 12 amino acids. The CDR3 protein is CASRTGNQPQHF. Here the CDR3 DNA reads TGTGCCAGCAGGACAGGGAACCAGCCCCAGCATTTT.

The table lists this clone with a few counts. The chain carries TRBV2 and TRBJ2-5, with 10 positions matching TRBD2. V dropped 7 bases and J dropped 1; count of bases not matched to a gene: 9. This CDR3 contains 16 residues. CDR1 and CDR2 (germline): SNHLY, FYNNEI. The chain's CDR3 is CASTIERGGPQETQYF. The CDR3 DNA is TGTGCCAGCACTATCGAGCGGGGGGGCCCCCAAGAGACCCAGTACTTC.

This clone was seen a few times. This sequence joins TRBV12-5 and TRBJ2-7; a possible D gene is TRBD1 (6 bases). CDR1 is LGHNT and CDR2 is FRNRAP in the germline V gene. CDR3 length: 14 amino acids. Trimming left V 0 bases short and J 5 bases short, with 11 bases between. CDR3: CASGLVGGRHEQYF. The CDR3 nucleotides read TGTGCTAGTGGTTTGGTAGGGGGTCGCCACGAGCAGTACTTC.

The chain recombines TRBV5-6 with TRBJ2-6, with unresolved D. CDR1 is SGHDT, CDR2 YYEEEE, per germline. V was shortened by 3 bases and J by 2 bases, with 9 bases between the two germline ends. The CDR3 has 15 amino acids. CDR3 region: CASSSGPTGANVLTF. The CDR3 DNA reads TGTGCCAGCAGCTCCGGCCCCACTGGGGCCAACGTCCTGACTTTC.

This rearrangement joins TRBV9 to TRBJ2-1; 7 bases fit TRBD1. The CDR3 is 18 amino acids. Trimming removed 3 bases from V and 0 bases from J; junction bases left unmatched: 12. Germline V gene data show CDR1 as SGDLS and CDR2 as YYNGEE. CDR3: CASSAIWSGDSSYNEQFF. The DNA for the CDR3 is TGTGCCAGCAGCGCCATCTGGAGTGGGGACAGCTCCTACAATGAGCAGTTCTTC.

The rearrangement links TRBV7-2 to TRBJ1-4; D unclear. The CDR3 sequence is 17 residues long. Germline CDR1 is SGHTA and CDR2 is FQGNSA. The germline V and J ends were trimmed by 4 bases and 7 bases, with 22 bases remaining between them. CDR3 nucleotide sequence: TGTGCCAGCAGCTCGACGGCGGAGGTCCGACTGGGTGAAAAACTGTTTTTT. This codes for CASSSTAEVRLGEKLFF.

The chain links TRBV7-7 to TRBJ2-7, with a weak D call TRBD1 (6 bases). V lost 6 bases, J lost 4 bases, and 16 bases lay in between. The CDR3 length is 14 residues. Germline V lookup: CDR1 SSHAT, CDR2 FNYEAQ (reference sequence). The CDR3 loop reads CASSLGAGSYEQYF. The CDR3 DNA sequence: TGTGCCAGCAGTTTGGGGGCAGGTAGTTACGAGCAGTACTTC.

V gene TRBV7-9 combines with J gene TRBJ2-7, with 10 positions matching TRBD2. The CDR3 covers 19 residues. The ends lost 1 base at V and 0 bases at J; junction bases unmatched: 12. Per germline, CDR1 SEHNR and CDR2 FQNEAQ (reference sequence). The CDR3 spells CASSLGGASGGLSSYEQYF. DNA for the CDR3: TGTGCCAGCAGCTTAGGAGGCGCTAGCGGGGGCCTCAGCTCCTACGAGCAGTACTTC. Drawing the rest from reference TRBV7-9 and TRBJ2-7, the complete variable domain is DTGVSQNPRHKITKRGQNVTFRCDPISEHNRLYWYRQTLGQGPEFLTYFQNEAQLEKSRLLSDRFSAERPKGSFSTLEIQRTEQGDSAMYLCASSLGGASGGLSSYEQYFGPGTRLTVT.

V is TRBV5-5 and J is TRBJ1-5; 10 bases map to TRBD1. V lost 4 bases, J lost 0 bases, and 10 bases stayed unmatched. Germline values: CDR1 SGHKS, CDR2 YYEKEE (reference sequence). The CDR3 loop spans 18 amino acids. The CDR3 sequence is CASSQISGQGNSNQPQHF. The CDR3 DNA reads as TGTGCCAGCAGCCAAATTTCGGGACAGGGGAATAGCAATCAGCCCCAGCATTTT.

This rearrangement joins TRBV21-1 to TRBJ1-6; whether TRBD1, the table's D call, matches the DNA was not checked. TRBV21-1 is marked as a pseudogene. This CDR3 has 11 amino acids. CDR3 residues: CASSRQAYLHF. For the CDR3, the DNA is TGTGCCAGCAGCCGACAGGCCTACCTCCACTTT.

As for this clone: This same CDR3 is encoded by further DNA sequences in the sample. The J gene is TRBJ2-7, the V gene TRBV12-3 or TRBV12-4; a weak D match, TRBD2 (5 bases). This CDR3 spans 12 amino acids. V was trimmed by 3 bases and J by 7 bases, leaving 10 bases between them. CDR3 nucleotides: TGTGCCAGCAGTTTCAGCGGTTATGAGCAGTACTTC. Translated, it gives CASSFSGYEQYF.

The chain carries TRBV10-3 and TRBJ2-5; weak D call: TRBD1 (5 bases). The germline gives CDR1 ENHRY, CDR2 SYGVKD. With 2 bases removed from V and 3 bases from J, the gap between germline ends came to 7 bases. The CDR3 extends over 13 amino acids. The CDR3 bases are TGTGCCATCAGTGAGCCAGGGAAAGAGACCCAGTACTTC. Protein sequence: CAISEPGKETQYF.

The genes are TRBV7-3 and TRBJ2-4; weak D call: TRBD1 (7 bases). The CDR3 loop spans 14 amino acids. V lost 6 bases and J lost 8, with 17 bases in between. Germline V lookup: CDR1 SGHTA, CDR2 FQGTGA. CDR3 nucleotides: TGTGCCAGCAGTCTAATGGAGGGGGCGGACATTCAGTACTTC. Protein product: CASSLMEGADIQYF.

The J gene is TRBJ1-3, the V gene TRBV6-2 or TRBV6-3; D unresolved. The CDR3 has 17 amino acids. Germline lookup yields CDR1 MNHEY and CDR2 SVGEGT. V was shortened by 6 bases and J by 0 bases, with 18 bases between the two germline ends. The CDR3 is CASSPTGGPSSGNTIYF. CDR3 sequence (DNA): TGTGCCAGCAGCCCCACCGGCGGGCCTAGCTCTGGAAACACCATATATTTT.